This T cell receptor (beta chain) is drawn from a study of CD8 T cells in ankylosing spondylitis. Germline V gives CDR1 SGHDT, CDR2 YYEEEE. The V and J ends lost 4 bases and 2 bases respectively, with 9 bases between them. This CDR3 contains 13 residues. The TCR beta libraries were generated through quantitative 5'-RACE incorporating molecular barcodes. TCRdb fed the 5' RACE reads into MiXCR, producing one record per CDR3 protein. The sample shows some 700,000 distinct CDR3 sequences, 19% of them seen only once. In this sample, this clonotype turned up a few times. Its antigen is not identified. Findings of the study overall: Disease-linked clones bore a CD8+ phenotype, appearing relatively rarely in peripheral blood. Reportedly, matched ankylosing spondylitis synovial fluid was significantly enriched for disease-linked clones. Apparently characteristic of ankylosing spondylitis blood was a TCR beta motif (roughly eight highly homologous variants). Certain motif variants had earlier been reported in reactive arthritis synovial fluid and blood.

This rearrangement joins TRBV5-6 to TRBJ2-5; no clear D. Sequenced sample: blood, either unsorted or a sorted T cell fraction (not recorded which). This TCR came from a male donor with ankylosing spondylitis. CDR3 region: CASSPFEQETQYF. CDR3 nucleotides: TGTGCCAGCAGCCCGTTTGAACAAGAGACCCAGTACTTC.